A single sample is the source of the 22 T cell receptor beta chains below, sequenced in a study of cytotoxic CD8 clonotypes in ibrutinib-treated CLL. Some clones are missing from TCRdb's copy, which holds only in-frame ones; the method was immunoSEQ multiplex PCR. The table lists about 97,000 clones, approximately 71% of them singletons. The sequenced sample was PBMCs, obtained after 24 months of ibrutinib treatment. The receptors come from a human donor with chronic lymphocytic leukemia.

The V gene is TRBV7-3, the J gene TRBJ2-1; 11 nucleotides line up with TRBD2. The junction had 3 bases not matched to a gene; V was cut back by 4 bases and J by 4 bases. The CDR3 totals 15 residues. Germline V lookup: CDR1 SGHTA, CDR2 FQGTGA. CDR3 loop: CASSSIAGGYNEQFF. The CDR3, as DNA: TGTGCCAGCAGCTCCATAGCGGGAGGGTACAATGAGCAGTTCTTC. The full variable domain, rest sourced from reference TRBV7-3 and TRBJ2-1, is GAGVSQTPSNKVTEKGKYVELRCDPISGHTALYWYRQSLGQGPEFLIYFQGTGAADDSGLPNDRFFAVRPEGSVSTLKIQRTERGDSAVYLCASSSIAGGYNEQFFGPGTRLTVL.

This clone was counted between two and nine times. As DNA, the CDR3 is TGTGCCAGTAGTATCTTGCTTAGTCAGGGGCGGCCCTACGAGCAGTACTTC. This gives the protein CASSILLSQGRPYEQYF. The V gene is TRBV19, the J gene TRBJ2-7; D is perhaps TRBD1 (6 bases). The CDR3 is 17 amino acids. Germline CDR1 is LNHDA and CDR2 is SQIVND (reference sequence). V was pared by 3 bases and J by 2 bases, with 20 bases between.

The chain carries TRBV7-8 and TRBJ2-7; TRBD1 aligns across 9 bases. Germline V gene sequence: CDR1 SGHVS, CDR2 FQNEAQ. The CDR3 has 13 residues. Trimming cost V 6 bases and J 6 bases; bases outside gene matches: 6. The CDR3 DNA follows: TGTGCCAGCAGAGAGGGACAGGGTGGCGAGCAGTACTTC. Encoded protein: CASREGQGGEQYF.

The chain joins TRBV25-1 to TRBJ2-7; D gene ambiguous. CDR3 length equals 14 residues. Germline CDR1 and CDR2: MGHDK and SYGVNS. V was trimmed by 4 bases and J by 4 bases, leaving 14 bases between them. The CDR3 loop is CASSARPLGYEQYF. CDR3 in DNA: TGTGCCAGCAGTGCTCGCCCGTTAGGATACGAGCAGTACTTC.

The chain is built from TRBV19 and TRBJ1-5, with D hard to call. Germline values: CDR1 LNHDA, CDR2 SQIVND (reference sequence). This CDR3 has 15 amino acids. Trimming took 2 bases from V and 6 from J, leaving 14 bases between them. The CDR3 sequence is CASSIITAGFQPQHF. The CDR3 bases are TGTGCCAGTAGTATAATTACAGCGGGGTTTCAGCCCCAGCATTTT.

V and J are TRBV6-6 and TRBJ1-4, with 9 bases matching TRBD1. Germline V gene lookup returns CDR1 MNHNY and CDR2 SVGAGI (reference sequence). The CDR3 contains 14 residues. Trimming cost V 6 bases and J 8 bases; bases outside gene matches: 7. CDR3 bases: TGTGCCAGCAGCCTACAGGGGGCGCGGGAAAAACTGTTTTTT. This translates into CASSLQGAREKLFF.

This clone was picked up many times. V gene TRBV2 combines with J gene TRBJ1-5; D is uncertain. The CDR3 runs 15 residues. The germline V and J ends were trimmed by 8 bases and 5 bases, with 19 bases remaining between them. Germline assignment: CDR1 SNHLY and CDR2 FYNNEI. The CDR3 bases are TGTGCCAGCCAGGACGGCTTGAGCGGTGATCAGCCCCAGCATTTT. Protein sequence: CASQDGLSGDQPQHF.

This rearrangement joins TRBV15 to TRBJ1-4; D is unclear. With 0 bases removed from V and 3 bases from J, the gap between germline ends came to 8 bases. Germline CDR1 and CDR2: LNHNV and YYDKDF (reference sequence). This CDR3 has 15 amino acids. DNA for the CDR3: TGTGCCACCAGCAGAGAAGGGAGGCCTAATGAAAAACTGTTTTTT. This translates into CATSREGRPNEKLFF.

V and J are TRBV27 and TRBJ2-7; D gene ambiguous. The CDR3 has 13 residues. The germline V and J ends were trimmed by 1 base and 0 bases, with 4 bases remaining between them. Germline lookup yields CDR1 MNHEY and CDR2 SMNVEV (reference sequence). This chain's CDR3 is CASSLLFSYEQYF. The CDR3 coding sequence is TGTGCCAGCAGTTTATTATTCTCCTACGAGCAGTACTTC.

The chain is built from TRBV5-6 and TRBJ1-2; D is ambiguous. V was cut by 2 bases and J by 4 bases, with 9 bases left in between. CDR3 length equals 13 residues. From germline, CDR1 is SGHDT and CDR2 YYEEEE. CDR3 loop: CASSFQRSYGYTF. The CDR3 DNA reads TGTGCCAGCAGCTTCCAGAGGTCCTATGGCTACACCTTC.

This clone was observed once. The rearrangement links TRBV11-2 to TRBJ2-3; D remains unclear. This CDR3 is built from 14 residues. V lost 1 base and J lost 6, with 11 bases in between. Germline V lookup: CDR1 SGHAT, CDR2 FQNNGV. Written as DNA, the CDR3 is TGTGCCAGCAGCTTAGTAGGGCCAGCTGATACGCAGTATTTT. Its protein product is CASSLVGPADTQYF.

This rearrangement joins TRBV4-2 to TRBJ2-7; D not resolved. Germline V gene sequence: CDR1 LGHNA, CDR2 YNFKEQ. Between the trimmed V and J ends, which lost 0 bases and 0 bases, there was a span of 9 bases. This CDR3 contains 15 residues. CDR3 nucleotide sequence: TGTGCCAGCAGCCAAGAGCCCAGGAGCTCCTACGAGCAGTACTTC. It specifies CASSQEPRSSYEQYF.

This clone was observed once. This chain joins TRBV19 and TRBJ1-5; TRBD1 aligns across 9 bases. Unmatched junction bases numbered 6, after V lost 6 bases and J lost 3 bases. The CDR3 runs to 15 residues. Germline loops: CDR1 LNHDA, CDR2 SQIVND (reference sequence). The CDR3, as DNA: TGTGCCAGTAGAAACCGGGACAGGGTCAATCAGCCCCAGCATTTT. Protein: CASRNRDRVNQPQHF. Based on the CDR3 plus reference TRBV19 and TRBJ1-5, the full variable domain is DGGITQSPKYLFRKEGQNVTLSCEQNLNHDAMYWYRQDPGQGLRLIYYSQIVNDFQKGDIAEGYSVSREKKESFPLTVTSAQKNPTAFYLCASRNRDRVNQPQHFGDGTRLSIL.

CDR3 sequence: CASSGGLDRVTEAFF. The CDR3 DNA reads as TGTGCCAGCAGCGGTGGACTGGACAGAGTGACTGAAGCTTTCTTT. This chain uses TRBV9 with TRBJ1-1; a possible D gene is TRBD1 (6 bases). Germline loops: CDR1 SGDLS, CDR2 YYNGEE. V was shortened by 3 bases and J by 5 bases, with 17 bases between the two germline ends. The CDR3 is 15 residues long.

This sequence joins TRBV5-5 and TRBJ2-5, with D uncertain. Trimming removed 0 bases at V and 5 bases at J, with 8 bases between. Germline loops: CDR1 SGHKS, CDR2 YYEKEE (reference sequence). This CDR3 has 13 amino acids. CDR3 sequence: CASSLEGRETQYF. In nucleotides, the CDR3 is TGTGCCAGCAGCTTGGAGGGTCGGGAGACCCAGTACTTC.

V and J are TRBV28 and TRBJ1-2, with D perhaps matching TRBD1 (5 bases). This CDR3 region has 15 residues. In germline, CDR1 is MDHEN, CDR2 SYDVKM. V lost 8 bases, J lost 0 bases, and 16 bases lay in between. In DNA, the CDR3 is TGTGCCAGCGGGATCGGGGGTCTAGCTAACTATGGCTACACCTTC. As protein: CASGIGGLANYGYTF.

The chain carries TRBV6-1 and TRBJ2-7; TRBD1 might be the D (5 bases). V was shortened by 5 bases and J by 2 bases, with 16 bases between the two germline ends. CDR3 size: 15 residues. In germline, CDR1 is MNHNS, CDR2 SASEGT. CDR3 residues: CASSKGAGPTYEQYF. In DNA, the CDR3 is TGTGCCAGCAGTAAAGGGGCAGGGCCAACCTACGAGCAGTACTTC.

V usage is TRBV28 and J usage is TRBJ2-5; D not resolved. Germline CDR1 MDHEN, CDR2 SYDVKM. This CDR3 is 14 amino acids long. With 5 bases removed from V and 4 bases from J, the gap between germline ends came to 14 bases. CDR3 in DNA: TGTGCCAGCAGTGGGCGGTTAATGGGAGAGACCCAGTACTTC. Translated, it gives CASSGRLMGETQYF.

J is TRBJ1-3 and V is TRBV28, with D possibly TRBD1 on 6 matching bases. This CDR3 is built from 14 residues. The germline V and J ends were trimmed by 2 bases and 6 bases, with 11 bases remaining between them. Germline V gene sequence: CDR1 MDHEN, CDR2 SYDVKM. CDR3 protein: CASSLQGLVNTIYF. The CDR3 region has the DNA TGTGCCAGCAGTTTACAGGGGCTTGTAAACACCATATATTTT.

By sample fraction, this clone is large. The V and J genes are TRBV2 and TRBJ1-5, with D unresolved. V lost 8 bases and J lost 1, with 3 bases in between. This CDR3 contains 11 residues. Germline V gene sequence: CDR1 SNHLY, CDR2 FYNNEI. CDR3 region: CASGSNQPQHF. DNA of the CDR3: TGTGCCAGCGGAAGCAATCAGCCCCAGCATTTT.

V usage is TRBV7-9 and J usage is TRBJ2-3; D tentatively reads TRBD1 or TRBD2 (5 bases each). The CDR3 loop spans 16 amino acids. V was pared by 1 base and J by 5 bases, with 16 bases between. Germline CDR1 SEHNR, CDR2 FQNEAQ (reference sequence). CDR3: CASSLGTHTRGDTQYF. Here the CDR3 DNA reads TGTGCCAGCAGCTTAGGGACACATACTAGGGGAGATACGCAGTATTTT.

CDR3 nucleotides: TGTGCCAGCAGTGACTGGGGACAGGGACTAATTGAAGCTTTCTTT. This translates into CASSDWGQGLIEAFF. The genes are TRBV6-6 and TRBJ1-1, with 9 bases matching TRBD1. Per the germline V gene, CDR1 is MNHNY and CDR2 is SVGAGI (reference sequence). The V and J ends lost 5 bases and 7 bases, in that order; junction bases with no gene match: 11. The CDR3 runs to 15 residues.